This T cell receptor beta chain was recovered during a study of radiation and T cells in renal cell carcinoma (dated by TCRdb to the early 2020s). In terms of the full investigation: The samples were obtained from a clinical trial, where primary renal cell carcinomas were treated with 15 Gy stereotactic body radiation therapy and then removed by nephrectomy 4 weeks afterward. In total, about 50 samples, comprising 26 tumors and some 27 peripheral blood samples, were subjected to TCR beta sequencing. In the 53 samples combined, 4 million to 5 million unique CDR3 nucleotide sequences were found, encoding approximately 2,800,000 unique CDR3 amino acid sequences. What the authors observed across the whole study: Tracking of blood repertoire dynamics stopped at roughly 4 weeks after treatment, with no follow-up past that point. Because the trial had a single-armed design, the trial could not examine how radiation dose or scheduling affected the TCR repertoire. In blood, the top tumor clonotypes increased from baseline to 2 weeks after radiation and then shrank by 4 weeks, which suggests a temporary expansion of tumor-resident clones. Because no pretreatment tumor biopsies were available, whether clonotypes were present in the tumor at baseline could not be determined.

Interpreted using the paper, the time point label stands for: blood 2 weeks post-SBRT. The treatment or condition label here, explained by the study, means: 15 Gy SBRT to primary tumor, nephrectomy 4 weeks later. To track tumor-enriched clonotypes, serial peripheral blood was sampled from radiation-treated patients at baseline and at 2 weeks and 4 weeks after SBRT. Every patient had renal cell carcinoma of clear cell pathology. Genomic DNA for TCR sequencing was prepared using the QIAamp DNA Blood Mini Kit (Qiagen). Samples were included in the analyses only if all quality control checks were passed. A word on this clone: There is no known antigen for this receptor. It has no much larger one-base neighbor in the sample; base qualities were not kept.

TCR beta libraries were generated from genomic DNA with the immunoSEQ kit, following the manufacturer's recommendations. To prepare the libraries, a first multiplex PCR with proprietary primers was run, followed by a second PCR that added unique barcodes, and a bead cleanup was done after each round. Each sample batch included a kit-provided positive control reaction and a negative control reaction. The final libraries were assessed on an Agilent 4200 TapeStation D1000 ScreenTape, pooled by volume, and quantified by qPCR. Sequencing was performed on an Illumina NextSeq500 using a MidOutput 150-cycle cartridge, with 156 Read1 cycles, 15 Index1 cycles, and the kit custom primers. The pooled library was loaded at 1.0 pM, with a 20% PhiX control spiked in. The source study handled its data this way. Vendor-processed data were analyzed in R, with a clonotype defined as all T cells sharing the same CDR3 nucleotide sequence. In the clone abundance analyses, frequencies in each sample were normalized to that sample's 10,000 most abundant clones. Public T cell clones, which averaged fewer than five per sample, were excluded before analysis. Tumor-enriched clonotypes and baseline blood-enriched clonotypes were defined as those with an abundance difference of at least 32-fold between compartments. Clonotypes expanded or contracted between blood time points were identified with a beta-binomial differential abundance model. The Baroni-Urbani and Buser coefficient was used to measure tumor-blood repertoire similarity, and groups were compared with two-tailed Wilcoxon tests in R. TCRdb limited this immuneACCESS table to in-frame rearrangements with V and J called. A share of clones is missing; checked studies link under half to unresolved V genes, and the rest is unexplained. V, J and clone size were drawn from that table, and D and trimming were deduced from the DNA. For this sample the table gives about 130,000 clones, of which 70% to 90% were detected only once. Of the sample, 5.8% is held by the ten largest clones.

The sequencing used blood, collected from a patient whose treatment included radiotherapy and nephrectomy. The sequence derives from a woman aged 65 to 85 with renal cell carcinoma.

The DNA sequence is TGTGCCAGCAGTCCTAGCGGGGGCAACCCCGGGGAGCTGTTTTTT. This yields the protein CASSPSGGNPGELFF. The V and J genes are TRBV7-6 and TRBJ2-2, with 10 central nucleotides matching TRBD2. The CDR3 sequence holds 15 residues, the cysteine and phenylalanine included. The kept DNA is CDR3 alone, 45 bases in frame from the first base. According to the germline V gene, CDR1 reads SGHVS and CDR2 reads FNYEAQ. Trimming accounts for 6 bases at V and 6 bases at J, while the number of junction bases matched to no gene is 7.